The 8 T cell receptor beta chains below were found in one sample sequenced in a study of T cells in Graves' hyperthyroidism and ophthalmopathy. RNA transcripts gave rise to amplified TCR beta CDR3 regions. RT-PCR in the first round (using the HTBI primer set) targeted the TCR CDR3. TCRdb re-derived calls from the multiplex PCR reads in MiXCR, one entry per CDR3 protein. The sample records roughly 580,000 distinct CDR3 sequences, roughly 46% being singletons. Sequenced sample: peripheral blood or thyroid tissue (not recorded which). The receptors here all came from a woman under 30 with Graves' hyperthyroidism.

Ten or more counts support this clonotype. V gene TRBV15 combines with J gene TRBJ1-5; D not resolved. CDR1 and CDR2 (germline): LNHNV, YYDKDF (reference sequence). V shed 0 bases and J shed 3 bases, with 9 bases lying between them. This CDR3 is 15 amino acids long. The CDR3 DNA follows: TGTGCCACCAGCAGAGATGGCAGCCACAATCAGCCCCAGCATTTT. This sequence encodes CATSRDGSHNQPQHF.

The CDR3 here is CASSKTGGPQETQYF. CDR3 nucleotides: TGTGCCAGCAGCAAGACAGGGGGGCCCCAAGAGACCCAGTACTTC. The chain couples TRBV5-6 to TRBJ2-5, with 9 bases matching TRBD1. This CDR3 comprises 15 residues. The V segment lost 4 bases and the J segment 1 base; nucleotides outside the gene matches: 5. Germline V gives CDR1 SGHDT, CDR2 YYEEEE.

A single count supports this clonotype. The chain employs TRBV12-3 or TRBV12-4 and TRBJ1-2, with 7 bases matching TRBD1. CDR3 length equals 14 residues. The V segment lost 4 bases and the J segment 6 bases; nucleotides outside the gene matches: 8. The CDR3 bases are TGTGCCAGCAGTTATATACAGGGGAGCGATGGCTACACCTTC. Protein product: CASSYIQGSDGYTF.

The rearrangement links TRBV10-3 to TRBJ1-2; TRBD1 agrees at 12 bases. The CDR3 has 13 residues. Per germline, CDR1 ENHRY and CDR2 SYGVKD. V lost 8 bases, J lost 6 bases, and 4 bases stayed unmatched. CDR3 amino acids: CAIGGTGGHGYTF. The CDR3 region has the DNA TGTGCCATCGGGGGGACAGGGGGCCATGGCTACACCTTC.

In regard to this clonotype: Since a much larger clone is just one base distant, this may be a read error. The final CDR3 position lacks the conserved phenylalanine or tryptophan, pointing to a likely read error. The V and J genes are TRBV7-9 and TRBJ2-7; maybe TRBD2 (5 bases). The CDR3 length is 14 residues. Germline lookup yields CDR1 SEHNR and CDR2 FQNEAQ (reference sequence). V shed 8 bases and J shed 1 base, with 15 bases lying between them. The CDR3 coding sequence is TGTGCCAGCTTCCAGACGGGGAAGTCCTACGAGCAGTACCTC. Its protein product is CASFQTGKSYEQYL.

This chain links TRBV7-8 with TRBJ2-5; possible D gene TRBD1, 7 bases. The CDR3 length is 13 residues. Per germline, CDR1 SGHVS and CDR2 FQNEAQ. V was pared by 1 base and J by 10 bases, with 13 bases between. The CDR3 bases are TGTGCCAGCAGCTTAGGTGGCAGGGGGGTCCAGTACTTC. Translated, it gives CASSLGGRGVQYF.

V is TRBV6-1 and J is TRBJ1-2, with D unclear. V lost 3 bases to trimming and J lost 2 bases, with 13 bases between them. The CDR3 is 15 amino acids. From germline, CDR1 is MNHNS and CDR2 SASEGT. The CDR3 DNA reads as TGTGCCAGCAGTGAGTTCCCCAGCTCAAACTATGGCTACACCTTC. It is translated as CASSEFPSSNYGYTF.

This clonotype has only a few counts. The CDR3 spells CASSPWGSGTGELFF. The CDR3 nucleotides read TGTGCCAGCAGCCCATGGGGGTCGGGCACCGGGGAGCTGTTTTTT. This sequence joins TRBV6-1 and TRBJ2-2; D is tentatively TRBD1 or TRBD2 (5 bases each). Trimming stripped 6 bases from V and 4 bases from J, with 15 bases between. CDR1 and CDR2 from the germline V gene are MNHNS and SASEGT. CDR3 length equals 15 residues.